This is a list of T cell receptor beta chains from one sample in a study of shared clonotypes between healthy human individuals. TCRdb keeps only in-frame clones here, not all; method: immunoSEQ multiplex PCR. This sample carries over a million clones, about 96% of them seen once, and the ten largest clones take about 1%. Sequenced: naive CD4+ T cells sorted from blood. Every receptor here comes from a man younger than 40 in good health. Both conserved end residues are part of each CDR3. D genes are given only for firm matches. Expanded clones get a size class; other rows say once, few or many, or leave the size out.

.	.	TRBV28	TRBJ2-7	CASRLAGGDSYEQYF	TGTGCCAGCAGGCTGGCAGGAGGAGACTCCTACGAGCAGTACTTC
few	.	TRBV5-1	TRBJ2-3	CASSLEDGTDTQYF	TGCGCCAGCAGCTTGGAGGACGGCACAGATACGCAGTATTTT
.	TRBD1	TRBV28	TRBJ2-5	CASSLDRTGSIWETQYF	TGTGCCAGCAGTTTAGACAGGACAGGGTCCATTTGGGAGACCCAGTACTTC
.	.	TRBV7-9	TRBJ1-2	CASSLARTDNYGYTF	TGTGCCAGCAGCTTAGCACGGACAGATAACTATGGCTACACCTTC
.	.	TRBV7-6	TRBJ2-2	CASSFKQVYTGELFF	TGTGCCAGCAGCTTTAAGCAAGTGTACACCGGGGAGCTGTTTTTT
.	.	TRBV7-8	TRBJ1-2	CASSSWGENYGYTF	TGTGCCAGCAGTTCTTGGGGCGAGAACTATGGCTACACCTTC
.	TRBD1	TRBV4-2	TRBJ2-2	CASSQVQGQGKTGELFF	TGTGCCAGCAGCCAAGTACAAGGACAGGGTAAAACCGGGGAGCTGTTTTTT
once	.	TRBV28	TRBJ1-5	CASGIRSAGNQPQHF	TGTGCCAGCGGGATCCGATCGGCTGGCAATCAGCCCCAGCATTTT
.	TRBD1	TRBV27	TRBJ2-2	CASSLRDRGSGGELFF	TGTGCCAGCAGTTTACGGGACAGGGGATCTGGCGGGGAGCTGTTTTTT
.	.	TRBV21-1	TRBJ2-5	CASRSDVATFSETQYF	TGTGCCAGCAGATCAGACGTAGCTACTTTCTCTGAGACCCAGTACTTC
.	TRBD2	TRBV4-1	TRBJ2-3	CASSQSGLAGSVDTQYF	TGCGCCAGCAGCCAGAGCGGACTAGCGGGGTCGGTAGATACGCAGTATTTT
.	.	TRBV4-3	TRBJ2-3	CASSQVFRDTQYF	TGCGCCAGCAGCCAAGTTTTTCGAGATACGCAGTATTTT
.	.	TRBV9	TRBJ2-1	CASSVVARAGSNEQFF	TGTGCCAGCAGCGTAGTTGCCCGAGCCGGATCAAATGAGCAGTTCTTC
.	.	TRBV7-9	TRBJ2-7	CASSLLGPSYEQYF	TGTGCCAGCAGCTTATTGGGGCCCTCCTACGAGCAGTACTTC
.	.	TRBV12-5	TRBJ2-2	CASGPFGGGELFF	TGTGCTAGTGGTCCGTTTGGAGGCGGGGAGCTGTTTTTT
.	TRBD2	TRBV7-3	TRBJ2-1	CASSPTPSGSSYNEQFF	TGTGCCAGCAGCCCAACCCCTAGCGGGAGCTCCTACAATGAGCAGTTCTTC
.	TRBD2	TRBV6-5	TRBJ2-1	CASSRRTSGNNEQFF	TGTGCCAGCAGTAGAAGGACTAGCGGAAACAATGAGCAGTTCTTC
.	TRBD2	TRBV10-3	TRBJ2-7	CAIGTSRSYEQYF	TGTGCCATCGGGACTAGCCGCTCCTACGAGCAGTACTTC
.	.	TRBV6-5	TRBJ2-7	CASSYSNLAYEQYF	TGTGCCAGCAGTTACTCGAACCTAGCTTACGAGCAGTACTTC
.	.	TRBV9	TRBJ2-1	CASSPGLRGDNEQFF	TGTGCCAGCAGCCCTGGACTAAGAGGGGACAATGAGCAGTTCTTC
.	.	TRBV7-9	TRBJ2-1	CASSSLTAAGEQFF	TGTGCCAGCAGCTCCCTGACAGCGGCGGGTGAGCAGTTCTTC
once	.	TRBV5-1	TRBJ1-3	CASSLALPGGNTIYF	TGCGCCAGCAGCTTGGCCTTACCGGGTGGAAACACCATATATTTT
.	TRBD1	TRBV29-1	TRBJ2-4	CSVVGQGNIQYF	TGCAGCGTGGTGGGACAGGGAAACATTCAGTACTTC
once	TRBD2	TRBV9	TRBJ2-5	CASSVLAGGVLAGGTQYF	TGTGCCAGCAGCGTCTTGGCAGGTGGGGTTCTAGCGGGAGGGACCCAGTACTTC
.	.	TRBV29-1	TRBJ2-3	CSVSRGGTDTQYF	TGCAGCGTTTCGAGGGGGGGGACAGATACGCAGTATTTT
.	.	TRBV30	TRBJ2-2	CAWSVLSSGELFF	TGTGCCTGGAGTGTACTTTCTTCCGGGGAGCTGTTTTTT
.	.	TRBV7-9	TRBJ2-7	CASSVFYEQYF	TGTGCCAGCAGCGTCTTCTACGAGCAGTACTTC
.	TRBD2	TRBV6-1	TRBJ2-1	CATGLSGSSYNEQFF	TGTGCCACCGGACTTAGCGGGAGCTCCTACAATGAGCAGTTCTTC
.	.	TRBV11-3	TRBJ2-3	CASSPVIPPNTDTQYF	TGTGCCAGCAGCCCCGTGATACCCCCCAACACAGATACGCAGTATTTT
.	TRBD1	TRBV27	TRBJ2-5	CASSLSRGRRQETQYF	TGTGCCAGCAGTTTATCAAGGGGGCGCCGGCAAGAGACCCAGTACTTC
.	TRBD2	TRBV29-1	TRBJ2-1	CSAGRSGMDEQFF	TGCAGCGCCGGCAGGAGCGGGATGGATGAGCAGTTCTTC
once	.	TRBV9	TRBJ2-5	CASSDVETQYF	TGTGCCAGCAGCGACGTAGAGACCCAGTACTTC
once	.	TRBV4-2	TRBJ2-4	CASATRGGVGAKNIQYF	TGTGCCAGCGCTACTAGGGGGGGAGTGGGAGCCAAAAACATTCAGTACTTC
.	TRBD2	TRBV5-1	TRBJ2-1	CASSSGLLAGYNEQFF	TGCGCCAGCAGCTCAGGTCTACTAGCGGGGTACAATGAGCAGTTCTTC
once	.	TRBV30	TRBJ2-3	CAWSGGGTDTQYF	TGTGCCTGGAGTGGGGGAGGCACAGATACGCAGTATTTT
once	.	TRBV27	TRBJ2-1	CATSERVPYNEQFF	TGTGCCACGTCAGAGAGGGTCCCCTACAATGAGCAGTTCTTC
.	TRBD2	TRBV5-1	TRBJ2-1	CASSFLERGGEQFF	TGCGCCAGCAGCTTCCTGGAGCGGGGAGGGGAGCAGTTCTTC
once	.	TRBV5-5	TRBJ1-5	CASSLAGGVDQPQHF	TGTGCCAGCAGCTTGGCCGGAGGAGTAGATCAGCCCCAGCATTTT
.	TRBD1	TRBV5-8	TRBJ1-5	CASSYSRQGSNQPQHF	TGTGCCAGCAGCTATAGCAGACAGGGAAGCAATCAGCCCCAGCATTTT